Presented here are 18 T cell receptor beta chains from one specimen sequenced in a study of shared clonotypes between healthy human individuals. Produced via immunoSEQ multiplex PCR; TCRdb's table is partial and in-frame only. The repertoire holds about 320,000 clones, around nine tenths seen once, with roughly 17% in the top ten. Sequenced: memory CD8+ T cells sorted from blood. The subset is: CD45RO+ cells pooled with CCR7-negative TemRA cells. The receptors were gathered from a man aged 18 to 30 in good health.

This clone showed up just a few times. The V call is TRBV29-1, the J call TRBJ1-2; tentatively, D is TRBD1 (5 bases). V gave up 7 bases and J gave up 0 bases, with 24 bases separating them. This CDR3 has 17 amino acids. Germline V lookup: CDR1 SQVTM, CDR2 ANQGSEA. The CDR3 DNA is TGCAGCGGCCCGACTCGTAGGGGTTGGTCCCCTAACTATGGCTACACCTTC. It yields the protein CSGPTRRGWSPNYGYTF. Full variable domain (outside the CDR3, taken from reference TRBV29-1 and TRBJ1-2): SAVISQKPSRDICQRGTSLTIQCQVDSQVTMMFWYRQQPGQSLTLIATANQGSEATYESGFVIDKFPISRPNLTFSTLTVSNMSPEDSSIYLCSGPTRRGWSPNYGYTFGSGTRLTVV.

The V and J genes are TRBV6-6 and TRBJ1-1; TRBD1 agrees at 7 bases. V lost 2 bases and J lost 1; bases outside the gene matches: 7. The CDR3 totals 16 residues. From germline, CDR1 is MNHNY and CDR2 SVGAGI (reference sequence). DNA for the CDR3: TGTGCCAGCAGTTACGAGCTGAACAGGGGGAACACTGAAGCTTTCTTT. Amino acids: CASSYELNRGNTEAFF.

The chain joins TRBV4-1 to TRBJ1-5, with D possibly matching TRBD1 (6 bases). The CDR3 totals 14 residues. CDR1 is MGHRA and CDR2 is YSYEKL in the germline V gene. The germline V and J ends were trimmed by 5 bases and 5 bases, with 13 bases remaining between them. The chain's CDR3 is CASSAGTPDQPQHF. CDR3 nucleotides: TGCGCCAGCAGCGCCGGGACACCCGATCAGCCCCAGCATTTT.

The chain has TRBV27 and TRBJ1-1; D might be TRBD1 (6 bases). V was pared by 7 bases and J by 0 bases, with 12 bases between. The CDR3 spans 14 residues. Germline CDR1 and CDR2: MNHEY and SMNVEV (reference sequence). CDR3 region: CASTPDRMNTEAFF. The CDR3, as DNA: TGTGCCAGCACCCCAGACAGGATGAACACTGAAGCTTTCTTT.

Here the CDR3 DNA reads TGTGCCATCAGTGAGTGGGTAACAGGGGGAGACACCATATATTTT. This translates into CAISEWVTGGDTIYF. The chain has TRBV10-3 and TRBJ1-3; 8 positions agree with TRBD1. The CDR3 consists of 15 residues. The germline V gene has CDR1 ENHRY and CDR2 SYGVKD. The trim removed 1 base at V and 8 bases at J, leaving 7 bases unmatched.

The chain uses TRBV7-9 and TRBJ1-4, with D possibly matching TRBD1 (6 bases). The V end was cut by 5 bases, the J end by 7 bases, with 17 bases between. Germline V CDR1 and CDR2: SEHNR, FQNEAQ (reference sequence). The CDR3 runs 15 residues. DNA for the CDR3: TGTGCCAGCAGCCCCCTCGGGGGGCAGGGTGAAAAACTGTTTTTT. As protein: CASSPLGGQGEKLFF.

V usage is TRBV30 and J usage is TRBJ1-1, with D maybe TRBD1 (6 bases). The germline V gene encodes CDR1 GTSNPN and CDR2 SVGIG (reference sequence). There are 12 residues in the CDR3. The V gene lost 5 bases and the J gene lost 4 bases, with 11 bases spanning the gap. In nucleotides, the CDR3 is TGTGCCTGGGAACAGGGTGGCACTGAAGCTTTCTTT. Its translation is CAWEQGGTEAFF. Full variable domain (outside the CDR3, taken from reference TRBV30 and TRBJ1-1): SQTIHQWPATLVQPVGSPLSLECTVEGTSNPNLYWYRQAAGRGLQLLFYSVGIGQISSEVPQNLSASRPQDRQFILSSKKLLLSDSGFYLCAWEQGGTEAFFGQGTRLTVV.

The chain couples TRBV30 to TRBJ2-2, with D perhaps TRBD1 or TRBD2 (6 bases each). The CDR3 covers 15 residues. Trimming pared 3 bases from V and 3 bases from J, leaving 14 bases between. Per germline, CDR1 GTSNPN and CDR2 SVGIG (reference sequence). DNA of the CDR3: TGTGCCTGGAGAGACGGAGGGGGGTACACCGGGGAGCTGTTTTTT. Encoded protein: CAWRDGGGYTGELFF.

V is TRBV6-5 and J is TRBJ1-1; no clear D gene. This CDR3 is 13 amino acids long. Trimming took off 6 bases at V and 1 base at J, with 9 bases between the two ends. Germline V CDR1 and CDR2: MNHEY, SVGAGI. The CDR3: CASSPWGNTEAFF. The CDR3 nucleotides read TGTGCCAGCAGCCCTTGGGGGAACACTGAAGCTTTCTTT.

This chain connects TRBV7-6 to TRBJ2-2; D unresolved. CDR1 and CDR2 from the germline V gene are SGHVS and FNYEAQ. Trimming stripped 5 bases from V and 0 bases from J, with 7 bases between. CDR3 size: 14 residues. The CDR3 region has the DNA TGTGCCAGCAGCCGGACCACGAACACCGGGGAGCTGTTTTTT. As protein: CASSRTTNTGELFF.

This clone was detected once. The chain uses TRBV6-5 and TRBJ2-6; no reliable D call. The CDR3 spans 14 residues. CDR1 is MNHEY, CDR2 SVGAGI, per germline. Trimming removed 8 bases from V and 1 base from J, with 9 bases in between. CDR3 DNA sequence: TGTGCCAGCCGCGTTAGGTCTGGGGCCAACGTCCTGACTTTC. This translates into CASRVRSGANVLTF.

V and J are TRBV6-1 and TRBJ2-7, with TRBD2 matching 11 bases. The CDR3 contains 13 residues. Losses at the gene ends were 6 bases for V and 4 bases for J; bases not matched to a gene: 2. Germline loops: CDR1 MNHNS, CDR2 SASEGT. The CDR3 is CASRLAGEYEQYF. CDR3 bases: TGTGCCAGCAGACTAGCGGGGGAGTACGAGCAGTACTTC.

V usage is TRBV7-9 and J usage is TRBJ2-7; TRBD2 agrees at 7 bases. Germline lookup yields CDR1 SEHNR and CDR2 FQNEAQ (reference sequence). The CDR3 sequence is 14 residues long. V was clipped by 6 bases and J by 0 bases; unmatched bases: 5. CDR3 loop: CASSPGGSSYEQYF. The CDR3 nucleotides are TGTGCCAGCAGTCCCGGGGGGAGCTCCTACGAGCAGTACTTC.

The V and J genes are TRBV27 and TRBJ1-2; D gene unclear. The germline V and J ends were trimmed by 2 bases and 4 bases, with 11 bases remaining between them. There are 14 residues in the CDR3. CDR1 and CDR2 (germline): MNHEY, SMNVEV (reference sequence). The DNA for the CDR3 is TGTGCCAGCAGTTTAAGGTCGGCGGTCTATGGCTACACCTTC. Encoded protein: CASSLRSAVYGYTF.

This sequence joins TRBV28 and TRBJ2-5, with 12 bases matching TRBD2. The J segment lost 0 bases and the V segment lost 6 bases, leaving 11 bases of the junction unmatched. Per germline, CDR1 MDHEN and CDR2 SYDVKM. The CDR3 runs to 18 residues. The CDR3 loop reads CASRRASGGAEDQETQYF. In DNA, the CDR3 is TGTGCCAGCAGGAGGGCTAGCGGGGGGGCAGAGGACCAAGAGACCCAGTACTTC. Looking up the rest from reference TRBV28 and TRBJ2-5 gives the full variable domain: DVKVTQSSRYLVKRTGEKVFLECVQDMDHENMFWYRQDPGLGLRLIYFSYDVKMKEKGDIPEGYSVSREKKERFSLILESASTNQTSMYLCASRRASGGAEDQETQYFGPGTRLLVL.

V usage is TRBV7-2 and J usage is TRBJ1-5; D gene uncertain. The V gene lost 7 bases and the J gene lost 3 bases, with 7 bases spanning the gap. CDR3 length: 12 residues. Germline assignment: CDR1 SGHTA and CDR2 FQGNSA. The CDR3 nucleotides are TGTGCCAGCACTGTCGACAATCAGCCCCAGCATTTT. Protein: CASTVDNQPQHF.

The genes are TRBV7-9 and TRBJ1-3; 10 bases are a match to TRBD1. The CDR3 length is 18 residues. V shed 6 bases, J shed 2 bases, and the junction held 13 bases outside the gene matches. CDR1 is SEHNR and CDR2 is FQNEAQ in the germline V gene (reference sequence). The CDR3 DNA follows: TGTGCCAGCAGGTCTCTGGGGGACAGGGGACGGACTGGAAACACCATATATTTT. This sequence encodes CASRSLGDRGRTGNTIYF. The full variable domain, with the rest looked up from reference TRBV7-9 and TRBJ1-3, is DTGVSQNPRHKITKRGQNVTFRCDPISEHNRLYWYRQTLGQGPEFLTYFQNEAQLEKSRLLSDRFSAERPKGSFSTLEIQRTEQGDSAMYLCASRSLGDRGRTGNTIYFGEGSWLTVV.

This rearrangement joins TRBV19 to TRBJ2-3; D unresolved. Germline CDR1 reads LNHDA; CDR2 reads SQIVND (reference sequence). Trimming pared 1 base from V and 0 bases from J, leaving 8 bases between. The CDR3 extends over 15 amino acids. In DNA form, the CDR3 reads TGTGCCAGTAGTATAGTAAGAACTAGCACAGATACGCAGTATTTT. It specifies CASSIVRTSTDTQYF. Full variable domain (remainder filled in from reference TRBV19 and TRBJ2-3): DGGITQSPKYLFRKEGQNVTLSCEQNLNHDAMYWYRQDPGQGLRLIYYSQIVNDFQKGDIAEGYSVSREKKESFPLTVTSAQKNPTAFYLCASSIVRTSTDTQYFGPGTRLTVL.